This T cell receptor (beta chain) was recovered during a study of blood T cell repertoires in COVID-19 (dated by TCRdb to 2018 to 2020). As for the study more broadly: Samples from collaborators originated in the United States, Italy and Spain and spanned both the acute and convalescent phases of COVID-19. The prospective study material was composed of cDNA or gDNA derived from T cells, B-cell-depleted T cells, or PBMCs. Subjects who had been exposed to COVID-19, were actively infected with it, or had recovered from it provided the deeply sampled blood TCRbeta repertoires that made up the dataset. The repertoires were released in a freely available public database intended as a resource for research on the immune response to SARS-CoV-2. Samples were obtained from the ongoing ImmuneRACE study (first 160 participants) and from 950 to 1,500 subjects provided by 6 global collaborators. A de-identified subject ID, COVID-19 status, age in years and sex were almost always included in the sample metadata. Where available, HLA class I and class II types were taken from metadata supplied by the sample provider and were not determined by assay-based typing. Overall study outcomes, separate from this receptor: How much clinical and demographic metadata was included differed by source and by participant, and the metadata was provided uncurated.

Points on this clone: Which antigen it targets is not known. No quality values exist for individual bases; no much larger clone is one base distant.

The collaborating institutions used their own protocols to collect whole blood in K2EDTA tubes. For TCRbeta analysis, collaborators shipped samples in one of three forms: frozen whole blood, isolated PBMCs, or DNA extracted from either of those sample types. TCRbeta CDR3 regions were amplified from genomic DNA using the immunoSEQ Assay, a bias-controlled multiplex PCR. From the authors' description of their analysis: The number of nucleated cells in each sample was estimated from the amplification of reference gene primers within the assay. Sequence reads were collapsed and filtered to measure the absolute abundance of every unique TCRbeta CDR3 rearrangement. For each sample, productive Simpson clonality was calculated as the square root of Simpson's diversity index across productive rearrangements. The immuneACCESS repertoire file appears here via TCRdb, limited to in-frame rearrangements. These files lack a portion of the clones; in checked studies, under half of the deficit traces to unresolved V genes, and the cause of the others is not known. The DNA gave D and trimming, while V, J and clone size come from that table. The sample data list roughly 250,000 clones, and around four fifths of these were observed just once. The biggest ten clones account for 5.5% to 7.5% of the sample.

Compared with germline, V lacks 8 bases and J lacks 9 bases; bases without a gene match: 10. The CDR3 contains 13 residues, cysteine and phenylalanine counted. Of the read, only the CDR3 DNA is kept; its 39 bases are in frame from base 1. Sample: peripheral blood. The chain is encoded by TRBV12-3 or TRBV12-4 joined to TRBJ2-1, with 7 bases matching TRBD1. This clonotype was obtained from a woman aged 60-70 years with active or convalescent COVID-19. The bases are TGTGCCAGCGTTGTGCTAGCAGGGGGTGAGCAGTTCTTC. The translation is CASVVLAGGEQFF.